This T cell receptor beta chain was captured in a study of shared clonotypes between healthy human individuals. Study context: A donor's plate count was three for CD4 naive and three for CD4 memory; CD8 naive had two and CD8 memory one.

All the donors were Caucasian adults who lived in Nashville, Tennessee. Clones were sequenced by immunoSEQ multiplex PCR, and TCRdb holds only the in-frame ones, with some missing. In the table there are 2.3 million or so clones, approximately 93% of which are singletons. The germline V gene encodes CDR1 SGHTA and CDR2 FQGNSA. The CDR3 runs to 16 residues. The ends lost 5 bases at V and 7 bases at J; junction bases unmatched: 8. This chain connects TRBV7-2 to TRBJ2-1; 13 bases are shared with TRBD2. This TCR derives from a man between 18 and 35 years old in good health. Some clones in this sample may be carry-over from other donors' samples. What was sequenced was naive CD4+ T cells from PBMCs. Subset: CD45RA+ positively selected. In DNA, the CDR3 is TGTGCCAGCAGCCATTTAGGGACTAGCGGGATAAATGAGCAGTTCTTC. It is translated as CASSHLGTSGINEQFF.